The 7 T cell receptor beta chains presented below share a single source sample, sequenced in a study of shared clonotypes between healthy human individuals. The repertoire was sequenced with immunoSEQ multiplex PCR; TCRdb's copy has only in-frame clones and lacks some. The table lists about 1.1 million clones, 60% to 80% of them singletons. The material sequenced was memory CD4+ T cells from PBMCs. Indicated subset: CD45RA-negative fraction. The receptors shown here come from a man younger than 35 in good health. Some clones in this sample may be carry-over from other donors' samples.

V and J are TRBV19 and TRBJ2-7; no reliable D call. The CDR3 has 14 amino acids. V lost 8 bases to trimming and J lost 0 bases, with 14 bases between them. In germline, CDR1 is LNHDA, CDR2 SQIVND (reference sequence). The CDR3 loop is CASSKGRDSYEQYF. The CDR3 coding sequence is TGTGCCAGTTCCAAGGGCCGAGACTCCTACGAGCAGTACTTC.

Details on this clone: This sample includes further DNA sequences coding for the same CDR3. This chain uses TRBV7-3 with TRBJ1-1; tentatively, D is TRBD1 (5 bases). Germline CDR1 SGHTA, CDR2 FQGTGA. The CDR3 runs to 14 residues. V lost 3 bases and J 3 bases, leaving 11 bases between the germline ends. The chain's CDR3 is CASSLTRGDTEAFF. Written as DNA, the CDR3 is TGTGCCAGCAGCTTGACCCGGGGGGACACTGAAGCTTTCTTT.

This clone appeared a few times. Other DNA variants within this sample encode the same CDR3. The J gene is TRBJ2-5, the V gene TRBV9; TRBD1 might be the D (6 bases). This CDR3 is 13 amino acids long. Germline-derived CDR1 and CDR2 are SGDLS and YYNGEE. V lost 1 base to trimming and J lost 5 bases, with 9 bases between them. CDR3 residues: CASSVQGTETQYF. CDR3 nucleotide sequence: TGTGCCAGCAGCGTACAGGGGACGGAGACCCAGTACTTC.

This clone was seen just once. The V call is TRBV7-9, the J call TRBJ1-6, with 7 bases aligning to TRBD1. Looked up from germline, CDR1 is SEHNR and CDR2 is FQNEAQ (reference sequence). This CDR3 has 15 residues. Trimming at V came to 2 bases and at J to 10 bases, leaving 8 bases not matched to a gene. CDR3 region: CASSLSQGLISPLHF. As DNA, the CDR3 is TGTGCCAGCAGCTTATCACAGGGGTTGATCTCACCCCTCCACTTT.

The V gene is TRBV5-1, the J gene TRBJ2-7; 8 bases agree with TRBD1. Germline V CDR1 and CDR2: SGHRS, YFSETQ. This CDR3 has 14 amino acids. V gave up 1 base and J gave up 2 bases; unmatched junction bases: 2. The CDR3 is CASSLTGGTYEQYF. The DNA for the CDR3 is TGCGCCAGCAGCTTGACAGGGGGGACCTACGAGCAGTACTTC.

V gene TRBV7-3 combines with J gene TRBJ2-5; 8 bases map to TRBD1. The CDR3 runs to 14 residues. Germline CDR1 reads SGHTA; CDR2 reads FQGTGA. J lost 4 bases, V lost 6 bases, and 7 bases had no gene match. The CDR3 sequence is CASSPSGGLETQYF. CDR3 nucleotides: TGTGCCAGCAGTCCGTCAGGGGGCTTAGAGACCCAGTACTTC.

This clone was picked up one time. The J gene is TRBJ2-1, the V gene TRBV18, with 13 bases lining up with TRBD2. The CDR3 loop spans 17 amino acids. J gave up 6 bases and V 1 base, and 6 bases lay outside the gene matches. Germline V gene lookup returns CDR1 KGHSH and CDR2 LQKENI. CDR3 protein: CASSPRTSGGSLNEQFF. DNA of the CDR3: TGTGCCAGCTCACCACGGACTAGCGGGGGATCGCTCAATGAGCAGTTCTTC. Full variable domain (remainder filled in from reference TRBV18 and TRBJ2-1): NAGVMQNPRHLVRRRGQEARLRCSPMKGHSHVYWYRQLPEEGLKFMVYLQKENIIDESGMPKERFSAEFPKEGPSILRIQQVVRGDSAAYFCASSPRTSGGSLNEQFFGPGTRLTVL.